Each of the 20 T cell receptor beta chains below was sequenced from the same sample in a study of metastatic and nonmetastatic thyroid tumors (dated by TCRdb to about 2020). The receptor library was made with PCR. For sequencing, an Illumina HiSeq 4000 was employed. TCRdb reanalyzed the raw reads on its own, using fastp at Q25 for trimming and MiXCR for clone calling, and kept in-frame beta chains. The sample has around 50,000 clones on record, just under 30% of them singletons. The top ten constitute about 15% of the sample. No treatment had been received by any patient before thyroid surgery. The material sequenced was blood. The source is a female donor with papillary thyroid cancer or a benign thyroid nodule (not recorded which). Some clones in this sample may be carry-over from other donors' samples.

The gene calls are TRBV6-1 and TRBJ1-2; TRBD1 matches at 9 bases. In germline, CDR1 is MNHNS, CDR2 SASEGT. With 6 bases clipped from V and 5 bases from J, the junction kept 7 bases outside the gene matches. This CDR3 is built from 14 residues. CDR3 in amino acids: CASSSQGAHYGYTF. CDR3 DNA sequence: TGTGCCAGCAGCTCACAGGGGGCGCATTATGGCTACACCTTC.

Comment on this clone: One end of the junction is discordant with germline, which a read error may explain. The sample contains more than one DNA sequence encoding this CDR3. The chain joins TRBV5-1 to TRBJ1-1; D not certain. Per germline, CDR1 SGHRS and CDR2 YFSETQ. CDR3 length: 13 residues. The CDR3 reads CASRQDANTEAFF. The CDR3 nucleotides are TGCGCCAGCAGACAAGACGCGAACACTGAGGCTTTCTTT.

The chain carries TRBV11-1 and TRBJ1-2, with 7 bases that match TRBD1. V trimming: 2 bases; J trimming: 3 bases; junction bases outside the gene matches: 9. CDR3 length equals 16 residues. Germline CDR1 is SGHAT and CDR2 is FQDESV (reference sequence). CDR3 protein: CASSLRFPQGDYGYTF. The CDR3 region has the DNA TGTGCCAGCAGCTTAAGATTCCCTCAGGGGGACTATGGCTACACCTTC.

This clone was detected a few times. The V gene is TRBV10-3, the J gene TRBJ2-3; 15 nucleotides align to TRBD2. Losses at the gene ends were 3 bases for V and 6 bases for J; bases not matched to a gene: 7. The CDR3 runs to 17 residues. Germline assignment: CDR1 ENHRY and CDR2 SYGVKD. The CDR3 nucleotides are TGTGCCATCAGTGATCGGACTAGCGGGAGGGCAACGGATACGCAGTATTTT. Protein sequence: CAISDRTSGRATDTQYF.

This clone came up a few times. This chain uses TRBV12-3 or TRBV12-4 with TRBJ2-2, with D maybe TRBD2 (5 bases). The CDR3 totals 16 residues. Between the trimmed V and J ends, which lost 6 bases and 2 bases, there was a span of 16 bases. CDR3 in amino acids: CASSPPRRLNTGELFF. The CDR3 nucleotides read TGTGCCAGCAGCCCTCCCAGGAGACTAAACACCGGGGAGCTGTTTTTT.

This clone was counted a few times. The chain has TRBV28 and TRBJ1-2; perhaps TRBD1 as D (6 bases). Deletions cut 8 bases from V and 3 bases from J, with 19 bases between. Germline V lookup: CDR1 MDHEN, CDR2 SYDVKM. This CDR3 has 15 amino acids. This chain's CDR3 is CASSGRGSPDYGYTF. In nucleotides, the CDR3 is TGTGCCAGCTCGGGGAGGGGGAGTCCGGACTATGGCTACACCTTC.

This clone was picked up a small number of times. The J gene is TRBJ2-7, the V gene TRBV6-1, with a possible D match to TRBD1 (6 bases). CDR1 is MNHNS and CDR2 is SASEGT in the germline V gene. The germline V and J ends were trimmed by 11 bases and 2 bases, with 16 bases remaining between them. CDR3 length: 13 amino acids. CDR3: CARTGDTTYEQYF. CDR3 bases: TGTGCCCGCACCGGGGACACTACCTACGAGCAGTACTTC.

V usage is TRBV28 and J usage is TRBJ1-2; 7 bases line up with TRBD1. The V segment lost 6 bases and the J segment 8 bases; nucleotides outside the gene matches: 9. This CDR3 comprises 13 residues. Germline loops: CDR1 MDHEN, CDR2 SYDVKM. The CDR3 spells CASSENRGRGYTF. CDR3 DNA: TGTGCCAGCAGCGAAAACAGGGGCAGGGGCTACACCTTC.

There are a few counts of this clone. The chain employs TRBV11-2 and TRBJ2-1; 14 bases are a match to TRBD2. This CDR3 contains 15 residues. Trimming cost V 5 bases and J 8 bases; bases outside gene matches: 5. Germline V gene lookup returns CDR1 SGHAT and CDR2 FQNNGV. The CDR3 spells CASSQTSGRADEQFF. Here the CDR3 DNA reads TGTGCCAGCAGCCAGACTAGCGGGAGGGCCGATGAGCAGTTCTTC.

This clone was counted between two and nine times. The CDR3 nucleotides read TGTGCCAGCAGTTACTACAGGGGAAGGTACTATGGCTACACCTTC. This translates into CASSYYRGRYYGYTF. This rearrangement joins TRBV6-6 to TRBJ1-2, with TRBD1 matching over 7 bases. The ends lost 1 base at V and 3 bases at J; junction bases unmatched: 5. Germline CDR1 is MNHNY and CDR2 is SVGAGI (reference sequence). The CDR3 has 15 residues.

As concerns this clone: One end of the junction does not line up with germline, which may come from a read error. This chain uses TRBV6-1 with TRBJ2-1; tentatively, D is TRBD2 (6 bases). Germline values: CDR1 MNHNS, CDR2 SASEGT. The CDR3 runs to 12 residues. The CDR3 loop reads CAGRDSNNEQFF. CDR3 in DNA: TGTGCCGGCCGGGACTCCAACAATGAGCAGTTCTTC.

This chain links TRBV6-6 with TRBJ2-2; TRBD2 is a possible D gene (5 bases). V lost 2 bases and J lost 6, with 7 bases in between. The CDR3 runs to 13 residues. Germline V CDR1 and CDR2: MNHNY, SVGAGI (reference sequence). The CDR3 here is CASSYTSAGELFF. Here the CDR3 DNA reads TGTGCCAGCAGTTACACTAGTGCCGGGGAGCTGTTTTTT.

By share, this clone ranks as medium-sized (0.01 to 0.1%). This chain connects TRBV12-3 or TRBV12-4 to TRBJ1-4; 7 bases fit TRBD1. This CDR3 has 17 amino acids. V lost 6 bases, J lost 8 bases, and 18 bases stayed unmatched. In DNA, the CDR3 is TGTGCCAGCAGCCAATCCCGGACAGGAGACGGAGCCGAAAAACTGTTTTTT. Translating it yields CASSQSRTGDGAEKLFF.

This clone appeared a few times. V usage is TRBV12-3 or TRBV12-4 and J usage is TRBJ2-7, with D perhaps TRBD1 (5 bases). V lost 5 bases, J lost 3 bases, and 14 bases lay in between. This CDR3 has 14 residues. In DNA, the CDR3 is TGTGCCAGCAGTCTCGTCCAGGGCCGCTACGAGCAGTACTTC. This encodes CASSLVQGRYEQYF.

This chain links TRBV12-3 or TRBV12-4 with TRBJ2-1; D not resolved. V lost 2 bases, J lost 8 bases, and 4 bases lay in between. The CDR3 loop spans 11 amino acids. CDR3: CASSLLDEQFF. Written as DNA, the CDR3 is TGTGCCAGCAGTTTATTGGATGAGCAGTTCTTC.

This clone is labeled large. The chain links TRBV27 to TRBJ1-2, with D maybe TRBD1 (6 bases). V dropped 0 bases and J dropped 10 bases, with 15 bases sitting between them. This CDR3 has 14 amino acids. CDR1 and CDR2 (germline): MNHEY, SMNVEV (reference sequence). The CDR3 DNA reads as TGTGCCAGCAGTTTATCCTCCGGGACACGCGACTACACCTTC. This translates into CASSLSSGTRDYTF.

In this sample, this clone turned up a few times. For the CDR3, the DNA is TGTGCCAGCAGTGGAGCAGGGGGCAACCACGAGCAGTACTTC. The encoded protein is CASSGAGGNHEQYF. V and J are TRBV2 and TRBJ2-7, with 8 bases identical to TRBD1. The trim removed 4 bases at V and 5 bases at J, leaving 7 bases unmatched. CDR3 length: 14 residues. Germline lookup yields CDR1 SNHLY and CDR2 FYNNEI.

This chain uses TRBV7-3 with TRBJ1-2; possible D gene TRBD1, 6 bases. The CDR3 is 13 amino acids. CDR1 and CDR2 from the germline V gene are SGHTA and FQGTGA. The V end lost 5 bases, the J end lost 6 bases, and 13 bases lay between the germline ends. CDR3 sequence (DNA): TGTGCCAGCAGCCAGACGGGGGGCGATGGCTACACCTTC. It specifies CASSQTGGDGYTF.

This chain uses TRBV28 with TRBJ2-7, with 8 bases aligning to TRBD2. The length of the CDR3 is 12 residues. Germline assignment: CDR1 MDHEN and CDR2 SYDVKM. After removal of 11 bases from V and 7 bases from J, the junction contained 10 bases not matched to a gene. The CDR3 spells CALSAGGREQYF. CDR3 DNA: TGTGCCCTCTCTGCGGGGGGCAGAGAGCAGTACTTC. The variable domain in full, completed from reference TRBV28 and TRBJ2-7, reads DVKVTQSSRYLVKRTGEKVFLECVQDMDHENMFWYRQDPGLGLRLIYFSYDVKMKEKGDIPEGYSVSREKKERFSLILESASTNQTSMYLCALSAGGREQYFGPGTRLTVT.

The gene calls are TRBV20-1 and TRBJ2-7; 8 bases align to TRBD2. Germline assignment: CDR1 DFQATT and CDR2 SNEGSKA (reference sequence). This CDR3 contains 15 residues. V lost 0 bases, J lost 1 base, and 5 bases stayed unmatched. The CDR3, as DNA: TGCAGTGCTAGAGATACTCGGGGGGGGTCCTACGAGCAGTACTTC. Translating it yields CSARDTRGGSYEQYF.